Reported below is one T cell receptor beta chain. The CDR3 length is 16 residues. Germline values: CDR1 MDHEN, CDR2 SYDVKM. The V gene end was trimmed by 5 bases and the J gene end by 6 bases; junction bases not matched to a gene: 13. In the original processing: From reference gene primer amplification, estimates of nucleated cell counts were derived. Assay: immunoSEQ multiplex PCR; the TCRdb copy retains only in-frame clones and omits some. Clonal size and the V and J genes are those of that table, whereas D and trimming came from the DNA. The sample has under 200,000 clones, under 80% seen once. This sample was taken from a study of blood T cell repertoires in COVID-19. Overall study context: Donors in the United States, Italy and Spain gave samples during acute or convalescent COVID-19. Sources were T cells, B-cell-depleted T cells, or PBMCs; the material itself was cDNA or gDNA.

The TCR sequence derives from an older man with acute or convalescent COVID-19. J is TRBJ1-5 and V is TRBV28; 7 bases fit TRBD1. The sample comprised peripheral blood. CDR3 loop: CASSPLTQGKGQPQHF. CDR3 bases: TGTGCCAGCAGTCCCCTTACACAGGGGAAGGGTCAGCCCCAGCATTTT. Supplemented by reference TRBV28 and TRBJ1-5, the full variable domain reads DVKVTQSSRYLVKRTGEKVFLECVQDMDHENMFWYRQDPGLGLRLIYFSYDVKMKEKGDIPEGYSVSREKKERFSLILESASTNQTSMYLCASSPLTQGKGQPQHFGDGTRLSIL.